This TCR beta chain was captured by sequencing in a study of blood T cells in healthy people across ages. This clonotype has just one count. No antigen is known for it. Study-level results: A strong correlation between TCR beta diversity and naive T cell percentage was seen.

The use of a sample-barcoded 5' primer and a J-beta primer mix characterized a second PCR of roughly 6 to 11 cycles. A template-switch adaptor containing 12 random nucleotides labeled each cDNA molecule. In TCRdb, the 5' RACE reads were re-called with MiXCR into one record per CDR3 protein. This sample has over 950,000 distinct CDR3 sequences, with around 54% found just once. With 0 bases removed from V and 7 bases from J, the gap between germline ends came to 18 bases. The CDR3 has 16 residues. Germline V lookup: CDR1 MNHEY, CDR2 SVGAGI. Total RNA was isolated from each sample in quantities of at least 6 micrograms.

The chain has TRBV6-5 and TRBJ2-5; D is unclear. The source of this sequence is a woman aged 55-69 years in good health. The source material was blood. CDR3 loop: CASSYSQILPLGTQYF. The CDR3 nucleotides read TGTGCCAGCAGTTACTCACAGATCCTCCCGTTGGGGACCCAGTACTTC.